This TCR beta chain is drawn from a study of shared clonotypes between healthy human individuals (dated by TCRdb to the early 2020s). Broadly, across the study: A couple of women and a few men aged 18 to 49 years were included in the cohort. To increase sequencing depth and limit assay-specific biases, TCR repertoire library preparation and sequencing were carried out by different laboratories using diverse techniques. Per donor, leukapheresis produced somewhere between about 0.9 and 10 billion PBMCs. For each donor, three plates each were used for CD4 naive and CD4 memory, two plates were used for CD8 naive, and one plate was used for CD8 memory. To estimate repertoire size and how much clonotype sharing occurs between individuals, the study deeply sequenced the blood TCR repertoires of several healthy adults. What the study reported, not specific to this receptor: Compared with non-shared clonotypes, the clonotypes found in all four sorted-subset donors had higher generation probabilities. The genetic and exposure-history diversity represented was limited by the small number of donors. Across a few donors, 4.5% to 6.5% of naive CD4, roughly 3.3% of naive CD8, around 2.5% of memory CD4, and under 0.45% of memory CD8 clonotypes were shared. Sampling was restricted to blood, and TCR repertoires in tissue are likely to differ from TCR repertoires in blood. Naive subsets generally had larger estimated clonotype richness than memory subsets did. Pairwise subsampling indicated that sequencing depth was expected to affect the degree of clonotype sharing among donors. Incomplete sequencing was indicated by rarefaction of sorted-subset datasets, despite the large sequencing depth.

A note on this clone: Which antigen it targets is not known. No much larger clonotype is one base removed from it; base qualities were not supplied.

The germline V gene (reference sequence) yields GTSNPN for CDR1 and SVGIG for CDR2. The CDR3 runs 17 amino acids, cysteine and phenylalanine included. CDR3 DNA is the only sequence kept; it has 51 bases, read in frame from the first base. Compared with germline, V lacks 2 bases and J lacks 6 bases; bases without a gene match: 11. The donors were healthy, HIV-negative adults who had no recently reported acute infections or vaccinations. Every donor was a Caucasian adult residing in Nashville, Tennessee, USA. Magnetic negative selection was used to enrich CD4+ T cells, after which naive cells were positively selected on CD45RA and the negative fraction became the memory subset. Blood was obtained by leukapheresis, after which PBMCs were separated by Ficoll-Histopaque density gradient centrifugation and cryopreserved in liquid nitrogen vapor phase. Purity and quantity of every magnetically sorted T cell population were checked by analytical flow cytometry. From each sorted fraction, genomic DNA was isolated and quantified by UV absorbance on a Nanodrop 2000c.

Using the deep immunoSEQ assay, TCR CDR3 regions were amplified from genomic DNA by multiplex PCR. Extracted genomic DNA from each cell subset was spread evenly across all wells of several immunoSEQ 96-well plates, with each plate serving as a replicate. For sorted subsets, each replicate PCR was loaded with roughly 0.2 ug genomic DNA, equivalent to 25,000 to 35,000 T cell genomes. The purified libraries were quantified using a Qubit 3.0 fluorometer, sized with a Bioanalyzer 2100, and then quantified again using the KAPA Library Quantification kit. Every immunoSEQ 96-well plate was sequenced on a separate single-read 150-cycle Illumina NextSeq 550 flow cell. The authors' analysis ran thus. Because only junctional sequences without quality scores were contained in the immunoSEQ output, filtering matching that applied to full-length reads could not be performed. Sequences were annotated with PyIR, a Python wrapper for IgBLAST v1.9, and V/J genes and CDR3 were assigned using IMGT germline references. Reads with weak V/J assignments (E-value above 1e-6), missing CDR3, stop codons, out-of-frame junctions, or ambiguous translated residues were removed. V3J clonotypes were defined as sequences sharing an identical inferred V gene, J gene, and CDR3 amino acid sequence. Percentage overlap between repertoires was computed as shared unique clonotypes divided by the size of the smaller repertoire. Repertoire richness was assessed with RTK rarefaction, the Chao1 estimator, and Recon v2.1 estimates of unobserved clonotypes. Generation probabilities for all TCRbeta clonotypes obtained by the gDNA method from a handful of donors were computed using OLGA. Held by TCRdb, this immuneACCESS table contains in-frame sequences only and omits some clones. Under half of the omission traces to an unresolved V gene where checked; the cause of the rest is unknown. That table furnishes V, J and clone size, whereas the DNA furnished D and trimming. Present in this sample are approximately 2,300,000 clones, 80% to 95% of which were seen just once. Roughly 0.34% of the sample rests with the top ten.

In this chain, TRBV30 is recombined with TRBJ2-1; a stretch of 12 junction bases matches TRBD2. The sequencing sample was made of naive CD4+ T cells from PBMCs. Read against the paper, the sample's cell subset or site label means: CD45RA+ positively selected. This receptor was taken from a man between 18 and 35 years old in good health. Some clones in this sample may be carry-over from other donors' samples. The DNA sequence reads TGTGCCTGGAGTAGAAGCAGGACTAGCGGGACTAGCAATGAGCAGTTCTTC. It encodes CAWSRSRTSGTSNEQFF.